This T cell receptor beta chain comes out of a study of early stage breast cancer tumors. The V end was cut by 4 bases, the J end by 4 bases, with 16 bases between. Germline loops: CDR1 SEHNR, CDR2 FQNEAQ (reference sequence). The CDR3 spans 16 residues. Data came from immunoSEQ multiplex PCR; TCRdb stores just in-frame clones and leaves some out. Of 45,000 to 65,000 clones in the sample, 78% are singletons; the top ten hold around 3.4%. The clonotype originates from a person aged 40-50 years with breast cancer. Sequences were obtained from blood. This chain connects TRBV7-9 to TRBJ2-2; D tentatively reads TRBD1 or TRBD2 (5 bases each). The DNA for the CDR3 is TGTGCCAGCAGCTCACCGGGGCAGGGAGCCACCGGGGAGCTGTTTTTT. This encodes CASSSPGQGATGELFF.